This T cell receptor beta chain was retrieved from a study of control samples from healthy donors and cancer patients. Here immunoSEQ multiplex PCR was the method, and the copy in TCRdb shows in-frame clones only, minus some. The data show some 150,000 clones, 93% seen once. V was pared by 3 bases and J by 0 bases, with 16 bases between. This CDR3 is built from 16 residues. Germline CDR1 is SGHRS and CDR2 is YFSETQ. What was sequenced was blood. The chain recombines TRBV5-1 with TRBJ2-7, with D perhaps TRBD1 or TRBD2 (6 bases each). This sequence originates from a man between 45 and 60 years old in good health. CDR3 loop: CASSSRLGGVSYEQYF. CDR3 nucleotides: TGCGCCAGCAGCTCACGCCTGGGGGGCGTCTCCTACGAGCAGTACTTC.